The 18 T cell receptor beta chains listed next were all sequenced from one sample in a study of a mutant IDH1 vaccine in newly diagnosed glioma. Method: immunoSEQ multiplex PCR; TCRdb's copy keeps in-frame clones and lacks some. Here the sample spans around 54,000 clones, approximately 87% being singletons. Their target antigens are unknown. Regarding time point: week 23, last vaccination. Topical imiquimod accompanied each vaccine dose, which consisted of 300 ug of mutant IDH1 20-mer peptide. This specimen consisted of PBMCs, obtained from a glioma patient whose treatment included an IDH1 peptide vaccine. The source is a man in his forties or fifties with glioma.

The rearrangement uses TRBV10-3 and TRBJ2-1; 8 bases map to TRBD1. V shed 6 bases, J shed 7 bases, and the junction held 11 bases outside the gene matches. Looked up from germline, CDR1 is ENHRY and CDR2 is SYGVKD. The CDR3 covers 15 residues. CDR3 amino acids: CAIRPGQVRVNEQFF. As DNA, the CDR3 is TGTGCCATCAGACCGGGACAGGTCCGAGTGAATGAGCAGTTCTTC.

This chain connects TRBV5-6 to TRBJ1-4, with D perhaps TRBD1 (5 bases). The length of the CDR3 is 17 residues. Germline loops: CDR1 SGHDT, CDR2 YYEEEE. V lost 0 bases and J 4 bases, leaving 16 bases between the germline ends. This CDR3 reads CASSLVPGRRINEKLFF. As DNA, the CDR3 is TGTGCCAGCAGCTTGGTACCGGGACGGCGGATTAATGAAAAACTGTTTTTT.

This clone was recorded once. The chain uses TRBV7-9 and TRBJ1-1; D may be TRBD1 (5 bases). The CDR3 sequence is 14 residues long. Trimming took 5 bases from V and 5 from J, leaving 15 bases between them. Germline V gene data show CDR1 as SEHNR and CDR2 as FQNEAQ (reference sequence). CDR3 loop: CASSPNTGYTEAFF. DNA for the CDR3: TGTGCCAGCAGCCCAAATACAGGTTATACTGAAGCTTTCTTT.

The gene calls are TRBV6-5 and TRBJ2-7; possibly TRBD1 for D (5 bases). The CDR3 contains 12 residues. CDR1 is MNHEY and CDR2 is SVGAGI in the germline V gene. CDR3 residues: CAAARGSYEQYF. In DNA form, the CDR3 reads TGTGCGGCTGCTAGGGGCTCCTACGAGCAGTACTTC.

CDR3 coding DNA: TGCAGCGTTGTGGGGCAGCCCAATCAGCCCCAGCATTTT. Translating it yields CSVVGQPNQPQHF. This chain uses TRBV29-1 with TRBJ1-5; D possibly corresponds to TRBD1 (5 bases). Germline V lookup: CDR1 SQVTM, CDR2 ANQGSEA. Trimming stripped 4 bases from V and 3 bases from J, with 10 bases between. The CDR3 is made up of 13 amino acids.

CDR3 DNA: TGTGCCAGCAGCAAACAGGGACACACTAGCACAGATACGCAGTATTTT. Residues: CASSKQGHTSTDTQYF. The J gene is TRBJ2-3, the V gene TRBV7-3; D is possibly TRBD1 (6 bases). Germline V lookup: CDR1 SGHTA, CDR2 FQGTGA. Trimming left V 5 bases short and J 0 bases short, with 15 bases between. This CDR3 contains 16 residues.

This chain uses TRBV6-5 with TRBJ2-7, with unresolved D. CDR1 is MNHEY and CDR2 is SVGAGI in the germline V gene. The CDR3 extends over 13 amino acids. The ends were cut back, 8 bases at V and 6 bases at J, with 17 bases in the middle. The CDR3 DNA reads as TGTGCCAGCTCCCCCGGGTCTAGTTCCGAGCAGTACTTC. It encodes CASSPGSSSEQYF.

This chain joins TRBV5-1 and TRBJ2-3; D may match TRBD1 or TRBD2 (5 bases each). The V gene lost 5 bases and the J gene lost 5 bases, with 21 bases spanning the gap. The CDR3 has 16 residues. CDR1 is SGHRS, CDR2 YFSETQ, per germline. The CDR3 bases are TGCGCCAGCAGACTCCACGGACAATCCGCGGGAGATACGCAGTATTTT. It yields the protein CASRLHGQSAGDTQYF.

The chain joins TRBV7-2 to TRBJ2-7; D is uncertain. The CDR3 has 12 amino acids. CDR1 and CDR2 (germline): SGHTA, FQGNSA. V dropped 4 bases and J dropped 6 bases, with 10 bases sitting between them. The chain's CDR3 is CASSSQFLEQYF. CDR3 DNA sequence: TGTGCCAGCAGCTCGCAATTTCTCGAGCAGTACTTC.

The chain carries TRBV5-5 and TRBJ1-2; 7 bases match TRBD1. This CDR3 is 15 amino acids long. Germline CDR1 SGHKS, CDR2 YYEKEE (reference sequence). The junction had 14 bases not matched to a gene; V was cut back by 5 bases and J by 7 bases. Here the CDR3 reads CASSLSSGGNRGYTF. DNA for the CDR3: TGTGCCAGCAGTTTATCCTCAGGGGGGAACCGTGGCTACACCTTC.

This chain links TRBV6-1 with TRBJ2-7; TRBD2 aligns across 14 bases. From germline, CDR1 is MNHNS and CDR2 SASEGT. CDR3 length equals 14 residues. The V and J ends lost 6 bases and 7 bases, in that order; junction bases with no gene match: 5. CDR3 bases: TGTGCCAGCAGCGGGACTAGCGGGAGTCGGGAGCAGTACTTC. It yields the protein CASSGTSGSREQYF.

The gene calls are TRBV5-6 and TRBJ2-5; a weak D match, TRBD1 (5 bases). CDR1 is SGHDT, CDR2 YYEEEE, per germline. V lost 1 base to trimming and J lost 5 bases, with 9 bases between them. This CDR3 is built from 13 residues. Here the CDR3 DNA reads TGTGCCAGCAGCTTGCCAGGGCGCGAGACCCAGTACTTC. Translating gives CASSLPGRETQYF.

The chain employs TRBV6-6 and TRBJ2-3, with TRBD1 matching over 9 bases. Germline V gene data show CDR1 as MNHNY and CDR2 as SVGAGI (reference sequence). V gave up 5 bases and J gave up 5 bases; unmatched junction bases: 11. The CDR3 is 16 residues long. This chain's CDR3 is CASSGAGTGIGDTQYF. The CDR3 DNA sequence: TGTGCCAGCAGTGGGGCCGGGACAGGGATTGGAGATACGCAGTATTTT.

This clone was found a few times. The rearrangement links TRBV29-1 to TRBJ2-7, with 8 bases fitting TRBD1. The V gene's germline CDR1 is SQVTM and CDR2 ANQGSEA. The CDR3 is made up of 11 amino acids. V dropped 5 bases and J dropped 3; count of bases not matched to a gene: 0. CDR3 nucleotide sequence: TGCAGCGTTACAGGGGGCTACGAGCAGTACTTC. Its protein product is CSVTGGYEQYF.

The rearrangement uses TRBV4-2 and TRBJ2-5, with D unresolved. Germline assignment: CDR1 LGHNA and CDR2 YNFKEQ. Trimming shortened V by 1 base and J by 5 bases, and 11 bases separated the two germline ends. The CDR3 spans 14 residues. In DNA, the CDR3 is TGTGCCAGCAGCCAAGCCGGAAGAGGCGAGACCCAGTACTTC. Translated: CASSQAGRGETQYF.

This chain links TRBV5-1 with TRBJ2-7; D remains unclear. The ends were cut back, 2 bases at V and 5 bases at J, with 14 bases in the middle. The CDR3 covers 14 residues. Germline CDR1 and CDR2: SGHRS and YFSETQ. The CDR3 DNA reads TGCGCCAGCAGCTTCCGTACAGAACAAGACGAGCAGTACTTC. It specifies CASSFRTEQDEQYF.

The chain carries TRBV6-1 and TRBJ1-1, with D unresolved. From germline, CDR1 is MNHNS and CDR2 SASEGT. The ends were cut back, 8 bases at V and 1 base at J, with 17 bases in the middle. The CDR3 loop spans 15 amino acids. The CDR3 reads CASAKAVVGNTEAFF. The DNA for the CDR3 is TGTGCCAGCGCAAAAGCGGTTGTCGGGAACACTGAAGCTTTCTTT.

Only a few counts were recorded for this clone. The chain joins TRBV11-2 to TRBJ2-7; D tentatively fits TRBD1 or TRBD2 (6 bases each). The germline V and J ends were trimmed by 5 bases and 1 base, with 15 bases remaining between them. The CDR3 length is 15 residues. The V gene's germline CDR1 is SGHAT and CDR2 FQNNGV. The CDR3 sequence is CASSRGGGRSYEQYF. In DNA form, the CDR3 reads TGTGCCAGCAGCCGAGGAGGGGGAAGGTCCTACGAGCAGTACTTC.